This TCR beta chain was observed in a study of blood T cell repertoires in COVID-19 (dated by TCRdb to the early 2020s). Background on the whole study: The collaborator samples originated in the United States, Italy and Spain and spanned the acute and convalescent phases of COVID-19. The material from the prospective study consisted of cDNA or gDNA derived from T cells, B-cell-depleted T cells, or PBMCs. Deeply sampled blood TCRbeta repertoires from subjects exposed to, actively infected with, or recovered from COVID-19 were included in the dataset. The repertoires were made available in a free public database intended to serve as a resource for research on the immune response to SARS-CoV-2. Samples came from the ongoing ImmuneRACE study (first 160 participants) plus 1,254 subjects from 6 global collaborators. A de-identified subject ID, COVID-19 status, age in years and sex were almost always included in the sample metadata. HLA class I and class II types, where available, came from metadata supplied by the sample provider rather than from assay-based typing. What the study reported, not specific to this receptor: The amount of clinical and demographic metadata varied by source and participant and was provided uncurated.

This clone has a handful of counts. It lacks a known antigen. Base-call qualities are not available, and no considerably larger clone is one nucleotide away. From cysteine to phenylalanine, the CDR3 is 14 amino acids long. The CDR3 DNA has 42 bases and is translated from base 1. Compared with germline, V lacks 2 bases and J lacks 8 bases; bases without a gene match: 8. The germline V gene provides CDR1 SGHRS and CDR2 YFSETQ. The immunoSEQ Assay, a bias-controlled multiplex PCR, was used to amplify TCRbeta CDR3 regions from genomic DNA. In the source study's methods: Within the assay, amplification of reference gene primers was used to estimate how many nucleated cells each sample contained. To quantify the absolute abundance of each unique TCRbeta CDR3 rearrangement, sequence reads were collapsed and filtered. Productive Simpson clonality was computed per sample as the square root of Simpson's diversity index over productive rearrangements. Entries here come from immuneACCESS through TCRdb and include only in-frame sequences with V and J called. Some clones fail to appear in such tables; in the studies checked, an unresolved V gene covers under half of the shortfall, and the cause of the remainder is unknown. The D gene and trimming were derived from the DNA, and the V and J assignments and clone size from that table. For this sample there are around 300,000 clones; less than 90% appear just once. The ten biggest clones cover around 3% of the sample.

Participants in the prospective study were aged about 18 to 89 years, lived in 24 United States geographic areas, and enrolled through a virtual design. To assign participants to cohorts, the prospective study relied on clinical history that participants themselves reported in a screening survey and a study questionnaire. Recovered participants in ImmuneRACE Cohort 3 were defined as having two consecutive negative NP/OP PCR tests, clearance from a healthcare professional, or resolution of symptoms. Mobile phlebotomists in the prospective study collected whole blood, serum and a nasopharyngeal or oropharyngeal swab from every participant. Participants in the prospective study had the option to provide additional blood draws and questionnaires over a roughly two-month period. Prospective study blood samples were shipped either frozen or at room temperature before DNA extraction.

Sequences were obtained from PBMCs or T cells enriched from blood (not recorded which). The TCR was taken from a woman in her forties or fifties who had recovered from COVID-19. The V and J genes are TRBV5-1 and TRBJ1-2; TRBD1 agrees with 8 junctional bases. The base sequence is TGCGCCAGCAGCTTCACCCAGGGGGCGGGCGGCTACACCTTC. Translated, this gives CASSFTQGAGGYTF.